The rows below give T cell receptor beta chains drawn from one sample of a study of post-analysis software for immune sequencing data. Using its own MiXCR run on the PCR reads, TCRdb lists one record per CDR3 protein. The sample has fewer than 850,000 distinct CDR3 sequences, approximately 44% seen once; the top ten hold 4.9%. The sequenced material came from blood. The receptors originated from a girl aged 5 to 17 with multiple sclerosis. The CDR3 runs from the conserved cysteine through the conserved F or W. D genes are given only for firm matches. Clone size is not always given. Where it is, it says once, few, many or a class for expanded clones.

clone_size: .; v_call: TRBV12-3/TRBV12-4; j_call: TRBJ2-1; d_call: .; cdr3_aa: CASHSALYNEQFF; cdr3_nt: TGTGCCAGCCATTCAGCCCTTTACAATGAGCAGTTCTTC
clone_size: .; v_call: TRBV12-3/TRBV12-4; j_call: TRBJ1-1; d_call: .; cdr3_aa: CASSLRRELGTEAFF; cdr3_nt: TGTGCCAGCAGTTTAAGGCGAGAGCTGGGCACTGAAGCTTTCTTT
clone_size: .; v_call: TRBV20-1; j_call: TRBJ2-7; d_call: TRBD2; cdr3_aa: CSARDRGEGAYEQYF; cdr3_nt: TGCAGTGCTAGAGATCGGGGGGAAGGGGCCTACGAGCAGTACTTC
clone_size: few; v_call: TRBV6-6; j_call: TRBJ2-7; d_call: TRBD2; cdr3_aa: CASSSQGTSGGYYEQYF; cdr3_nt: TGTGCCAGCAGTTCCCAAGGGACTAGCGGGGGATACTACGAGCAGTACTTC
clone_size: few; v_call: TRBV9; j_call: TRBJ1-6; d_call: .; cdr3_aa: CASSVGANSPLHF; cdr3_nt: TGTGCCAGCAGCGTAGGGGCCAATTCACCCCTCCACTTT
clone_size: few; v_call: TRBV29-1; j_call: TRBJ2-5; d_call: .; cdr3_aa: CSALLQETQYF; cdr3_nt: TGCAGCGCTCTCCTGCAAGAGACCCAGTACTTC
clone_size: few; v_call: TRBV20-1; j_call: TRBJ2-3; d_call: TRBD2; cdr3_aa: CSALIPLAGDTDTQYF; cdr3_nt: TGCAGTGCTCTCATCCCCCTAGCGGGGGACACAGATACGCAGTATTTT
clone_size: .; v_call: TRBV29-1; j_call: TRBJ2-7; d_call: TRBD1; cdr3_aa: CSVAKTGTGSYEQYF; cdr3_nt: TGCAGCGTTGCTAAGACCGGGACAGGCTCCTACGAGCAGTACTTC
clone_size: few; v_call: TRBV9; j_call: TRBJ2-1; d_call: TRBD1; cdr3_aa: CASSDRQGIEQFF; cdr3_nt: TGTGCCAGCAGCGATCGACAGGGAATTGAGCAGTTCTTC
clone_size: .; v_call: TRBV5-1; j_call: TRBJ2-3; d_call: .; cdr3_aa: CASSPASSPPYQYF; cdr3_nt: TGCGCCAGCAGCCCGGCCTCCTCCCCTCCATACCAGTATTTT
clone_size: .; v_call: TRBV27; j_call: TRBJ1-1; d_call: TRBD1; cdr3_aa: CASRTGGNEAFF; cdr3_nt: TGTGCCAGCAGAACAGGGGGCAATGAAGCTTTCTTT
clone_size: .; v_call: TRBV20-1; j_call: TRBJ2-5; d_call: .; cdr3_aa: CSATPGTGKLQETQYF; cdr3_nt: TGCAGTGCTACCCCCGGGACTGGCAAACTTCAAGAGACCCAGTACTTC
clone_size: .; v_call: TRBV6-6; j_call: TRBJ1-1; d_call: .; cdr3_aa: CASSYQQGNTEAFF; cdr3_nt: TGTGCCAGCAGTTACCAACAGGGGAACACTGAAGCTTTCTTT
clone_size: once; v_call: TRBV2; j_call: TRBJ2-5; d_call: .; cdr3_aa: CASSPGQMQETQYF; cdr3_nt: TGTGCCAGCAGCCCCGGACAGATGCAAGAGACCCAGTACTTC
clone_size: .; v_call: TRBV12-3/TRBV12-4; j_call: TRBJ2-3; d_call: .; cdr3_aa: CANSEKGSADTQYF; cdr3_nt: TGTGCCAACAGCGAAAAGGGGTCCGCAGATACGCAGTATTTT
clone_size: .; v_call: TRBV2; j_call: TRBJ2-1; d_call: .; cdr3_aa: CASSVGTQDSYNEQFF; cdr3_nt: TGTGCCAGCAGTGTAGGGACCCAGGACTCCTACAATGAGCAGTTCTTC
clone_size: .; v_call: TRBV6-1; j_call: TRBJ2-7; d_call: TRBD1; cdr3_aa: CASRRDSALGEQYF; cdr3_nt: TGTGCCAGCCGCCGGGACAGCGCCCTTGGAGAGCAGTACTTC
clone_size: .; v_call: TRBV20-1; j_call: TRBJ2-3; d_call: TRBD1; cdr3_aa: CSASTGLELADTQYF; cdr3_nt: TGCAGTGCGTCGACAGGGCTCGAATTGGCAGATACGCAGTATTTT
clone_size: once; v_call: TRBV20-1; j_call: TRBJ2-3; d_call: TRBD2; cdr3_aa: CSASFWDLAGVWGTDTQYF; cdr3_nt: TGCAGTGCTAGTTTTTGGGATCTAGCGGGAGTATGGGGCACAGATACGCAGTATTTT
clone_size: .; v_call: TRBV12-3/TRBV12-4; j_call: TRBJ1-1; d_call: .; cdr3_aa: CTSSLSAGPNTEAFF; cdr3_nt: TGTACCAGCAGTTTAAGCGCAGGACCGAACACTGAAGCTTTCTTT
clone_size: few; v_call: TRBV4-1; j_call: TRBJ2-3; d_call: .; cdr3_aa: CASSQDRQSTDTQYF; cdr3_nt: TGCGCCAGCAGCCAAGATCGGCAAAGCACAGATACGCAGTATTTT
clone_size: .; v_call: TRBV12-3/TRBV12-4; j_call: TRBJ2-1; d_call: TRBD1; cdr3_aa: CASSKGQGGVSYNEQFF; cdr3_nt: TGTGCCAGCAGTAAGGGACAGGGGGGGGTTTCCTACAATGAGCAGTTCTTC
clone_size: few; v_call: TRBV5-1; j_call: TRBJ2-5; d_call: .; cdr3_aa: CASSLAGRLETQYF; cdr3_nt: TGCGCCAGCAGCTTGGCCGGGAGACTAGAGACCCAGTACTTC
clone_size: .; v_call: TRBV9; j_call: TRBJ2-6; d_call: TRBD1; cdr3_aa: CASSVASDRGVLTF; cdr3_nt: TGTGCCAGCAGCGTAGCTAGTGACAGGGGTGTCCTGACTTTC
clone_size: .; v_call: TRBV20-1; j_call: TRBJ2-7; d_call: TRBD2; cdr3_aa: CSARRTSGYEQYF; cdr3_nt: TGCAGTGCTAGACGGACTAGCGGTTACGAGCAGTACTTC
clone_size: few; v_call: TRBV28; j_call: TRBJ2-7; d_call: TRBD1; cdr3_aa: CASSFQGAVLEQYF; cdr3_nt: TGTGCCAGCAGTTTCCAGGGGGCGGTTCTCGAGCAGTACTTC
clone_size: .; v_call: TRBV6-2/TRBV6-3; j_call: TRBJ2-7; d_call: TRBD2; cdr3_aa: CASRLAGDDEQYF; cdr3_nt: TGTGCCAGCAGATTAGCGGGAGATGACGAGCAGTACTTC
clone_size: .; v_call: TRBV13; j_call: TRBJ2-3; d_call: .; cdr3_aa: CASSTTEGARADTQYF; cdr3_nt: TGTGCCAGCAGCACCACAGAGGGCGCACGAGCAGATACGCAGTATTTT
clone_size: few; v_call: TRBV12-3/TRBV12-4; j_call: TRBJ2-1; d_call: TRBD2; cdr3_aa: CASSPGLVGLSSYNEQFF; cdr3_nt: TGTGCCAGCAGTCCGGGACTAGTTGGTTTAAGCTCCTACAATGAGCAGTTCTTC
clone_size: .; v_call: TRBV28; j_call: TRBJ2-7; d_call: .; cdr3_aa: CASSLDLPGDEQYF; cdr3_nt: TGTGCCAGCAGCCTGGACCTTCCGGGGGACGAGCAGTACTTC
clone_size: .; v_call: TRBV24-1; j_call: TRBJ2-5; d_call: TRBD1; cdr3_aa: CAASDGQGIETQYF; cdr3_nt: TGTGCCGCCAGTGACGGACAGGGTATTGAGACCCAGTACTTC
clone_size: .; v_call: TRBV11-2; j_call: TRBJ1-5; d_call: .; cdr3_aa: CASSLGAVNSNQPQHF; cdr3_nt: TGTGCCAGCAGCTTAGGGGCAGTAAATAGCAATCAGCCCCAGCATTTT
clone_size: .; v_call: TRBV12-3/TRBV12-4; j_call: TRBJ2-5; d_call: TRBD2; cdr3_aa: CASRIGLAGGGEQYF; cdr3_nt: TGTGCCAGCCGGATAGGACTAGCGGGAGGGGGAGAGCAGTACTTC
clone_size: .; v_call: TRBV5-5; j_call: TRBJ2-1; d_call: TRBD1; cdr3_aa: CASSYPGQGNEQFF; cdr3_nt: TGTGCCAGCAGTTATCCGGGACAGGGCAATGAGCAGTTCTTC
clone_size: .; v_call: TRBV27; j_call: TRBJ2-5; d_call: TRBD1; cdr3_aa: CASSYQTGGVGETQYF; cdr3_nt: TGTGCCAGCAGTTATCAGACAGGGGGCGTGGGGGAGACCCAGTACTTC
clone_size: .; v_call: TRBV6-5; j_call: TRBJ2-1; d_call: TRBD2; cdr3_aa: CASSYSVAGVRNEQFF; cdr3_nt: TGTGCCAGCAGTTACTCTGTAGCGGGAGTTAGGAATGAGCAGTTCTTC
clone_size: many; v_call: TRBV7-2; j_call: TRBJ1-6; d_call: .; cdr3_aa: CASSTQYNSPLHF; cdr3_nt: TGTGCCAGCAGCACCCAATATAATTCACCCCTCCACTTT
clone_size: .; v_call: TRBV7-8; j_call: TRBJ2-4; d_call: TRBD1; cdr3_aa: CASSSNYRGSGNIQYF; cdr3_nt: TGTGCCAGCAGCTCTAATTACAGGGGGAGCGGAAACATTCAGTACTTC
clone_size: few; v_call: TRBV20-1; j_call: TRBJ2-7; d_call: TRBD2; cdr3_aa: CSASYGRPYEQYF; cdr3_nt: TGCAGTGCTAGTTACGGGAGGCCCTACGAGCAGTACTTC
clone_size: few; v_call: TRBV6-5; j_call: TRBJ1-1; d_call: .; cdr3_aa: CASSVPGTEAFF; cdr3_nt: TGTGCCAGCAGTGTTCCCGGAACTGAAGCTTTCTTT
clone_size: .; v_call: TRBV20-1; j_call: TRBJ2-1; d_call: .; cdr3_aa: CSARDLSWYNEQFF; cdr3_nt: TGCAGTGCTAGAGATCTAAGCTGGTACAATGAGCAGTTCTTC
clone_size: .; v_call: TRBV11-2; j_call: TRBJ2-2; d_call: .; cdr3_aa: CASSARGPGELFF; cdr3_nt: TGTGCCAGCAGCGCACGGGGTCCCGGGGAGCTGTTTTTT
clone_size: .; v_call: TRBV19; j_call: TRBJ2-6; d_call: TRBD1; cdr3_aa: CASSIGLGTVVSGANVLTF; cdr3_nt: TGTGCCAGTAGTATAGGGTTAGGGACAGTAGTTTCTGGGGCCAACGTCCTGACTTTC
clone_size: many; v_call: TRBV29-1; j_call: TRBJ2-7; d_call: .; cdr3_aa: CSVEGTYEQYF; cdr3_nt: TGCAGCGTCGAGGGAACCTACGAGCAGTACTTC
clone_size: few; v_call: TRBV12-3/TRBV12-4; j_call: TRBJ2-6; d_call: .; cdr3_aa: CASSIPGANVLTF; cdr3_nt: TGTGCCAGCAGTATCCCTGGGGCCAACGTCCTGACTTTC
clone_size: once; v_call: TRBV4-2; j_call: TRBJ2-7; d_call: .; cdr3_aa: CASSQGKGLSEQYF; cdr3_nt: TGTGCCAGCAGCCAAGGGAAGGGGTTGAGCGAGCAGTACTTC
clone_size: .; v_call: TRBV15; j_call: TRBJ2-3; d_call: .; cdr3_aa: CATSREAASAALDTQYF; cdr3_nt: TGTGCCACCAGCAGAGAGGCCGCTAGCGCCGCATTAGATACGCAGTATTTT
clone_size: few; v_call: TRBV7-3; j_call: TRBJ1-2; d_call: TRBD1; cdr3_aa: CASSLSAGGDYTF; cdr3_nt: TGTGCCAGCAGCTTATCGGCAGGGGGTGACTACACCTTC
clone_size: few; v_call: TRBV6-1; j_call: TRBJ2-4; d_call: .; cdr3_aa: CAAGRDIQYF; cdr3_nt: TGTGCTGCGGGCCGCGACATTCAGTACTTC
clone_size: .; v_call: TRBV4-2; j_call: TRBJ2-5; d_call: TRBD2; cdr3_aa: CASSPPVAGGQETQYF; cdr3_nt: TGTGCCAGCAGCCCTCCGGTAGCGGGTGGTCAAGAGACCCAGTACTTC
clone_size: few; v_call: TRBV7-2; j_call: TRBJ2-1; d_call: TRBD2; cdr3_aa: CASRPGLVAYNEQFF; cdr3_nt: TGTGCCAGCCGACCGGGACTAGTGGCCTACAATGAGCAGTTCTTC
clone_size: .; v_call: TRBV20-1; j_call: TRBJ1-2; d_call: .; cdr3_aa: CSARDSPGYGYTF; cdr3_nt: TGCAGTGCTAGGGACAGCCCCGGCTATGGCTACACCTTC
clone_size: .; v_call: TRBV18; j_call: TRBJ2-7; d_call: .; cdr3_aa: CASSPSGDYEQYF; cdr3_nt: TGTGCCAGCTCACCCTCAGGGGACTACGAGCAGTACTTC